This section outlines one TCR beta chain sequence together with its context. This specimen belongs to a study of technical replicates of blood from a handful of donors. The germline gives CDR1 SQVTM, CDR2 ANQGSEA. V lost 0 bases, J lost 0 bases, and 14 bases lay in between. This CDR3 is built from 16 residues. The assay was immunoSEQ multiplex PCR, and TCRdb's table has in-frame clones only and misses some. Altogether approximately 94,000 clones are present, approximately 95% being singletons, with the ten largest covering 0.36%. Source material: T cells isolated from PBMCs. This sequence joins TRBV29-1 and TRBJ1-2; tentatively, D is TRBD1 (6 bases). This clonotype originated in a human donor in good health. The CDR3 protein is CSVEDHETGANYGYTF. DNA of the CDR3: TGCAGCGTTGAAGACCACGAGACAGGTGCTAACTATGGCTACACCTTC. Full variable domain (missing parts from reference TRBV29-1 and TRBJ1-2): SAVISQKPSRDICQRGTSLTIQCQVDSQVTMMFWYRQQPGQSLTLIATANQGSEATYESGFVIDKFPISRPNLTFSTLTVSNMSPEDSSIYLCSVEDHETGANYGYTFGSGTRLTVV.